The rows below give T cell receptor beta chains drawn from one sample of a study of blood T cell repertoires in COVID-19. Here immunoSEQ multiplex PCR was the method, and the copy in TCRdb shows in-frame clones only, minus some. The table shows about 110,000 clones, with around 85% occurring only once. Material: peripheral blood. Every receptor here comes from a woman aged 55-70 years with COVID-19, enrolled during active disease. Each CDR3 is given with its conserved first and last residue. The D gene is left open where the match is weak. The size field is filled for only some rows; it gives once, few, many or a size class.

J gene,clone size,D gene,CDR3 length,V gene,CDR3 protein,CDR3 DNA
TRBJ2-2,NA,TRBD2,17,TRBV11-2,CASSHSPGLARTGELFF,TGTGCCAGCAGCCACTCCCCGGGACTAGCGAGAACCGGGGAGCTGTTTTTT
TRBJ1-1,few,TRBD1,16,TRBV27,CASSLFRGLGKTEAFF,TGTGCCAGCAGTTTATTTAGGGGGCTGGGAAAAACTGAAGCTTTCTTT
TRBJ2-3,NA,TRBD1,18,TRBV4-1,CASSQRQGVSGRTDTQYF,TGCGCCAGCAGCCAAAGACAGGGGGTCTCGGGGAGGACAGATACGCAGTATTTT
TRBJ1-2,once,TRBD1,15,TRBV5-1,CASSPTGPRKLGYTF,TGCGCCAGCAGCCCGACAGGGCCCCGTAAGCTGGGCTACACCTTC
TRBJ1-2,NA,NA,12,TRBV20-1,CSASLPNYGYTF,TGCAGTGCTAGTCTCCCCAACTATGGCTACACCTTC
TRBJ1-2,NA,NA,11,TRBV20-1,CSARQDYGYTF,TGCAGTGCTAGGCAGGATTATGGCTACACCTTC
TRBJ1-6,NA,TRBD1,13,TRBV19,CASQGAYNSPLHF,TGTGCCAGCCAGGGGGCCTATAATTCACCCCTCCACTTT
TRBJ1-5,few,NA,13,TRBV7-9,CASSLRDNQPQHF,TGTGCCAGCAGCTTGAGGGACAATCAGCCCCAGCATTTT
TRBJ1-1,NA,NA,14,TRBV18,CASSPQGGHTEAFF,TGTGCCAGCTCACCACAGGGGGGGCACACTGAAGCTTTCTTT
TRBJ1-1,NA,NA,13,TRBV11-2,CASTGQTNTEAFF,TGTGCCAGCACGGGACAAACGAACACTGAAGCTTTCTTT